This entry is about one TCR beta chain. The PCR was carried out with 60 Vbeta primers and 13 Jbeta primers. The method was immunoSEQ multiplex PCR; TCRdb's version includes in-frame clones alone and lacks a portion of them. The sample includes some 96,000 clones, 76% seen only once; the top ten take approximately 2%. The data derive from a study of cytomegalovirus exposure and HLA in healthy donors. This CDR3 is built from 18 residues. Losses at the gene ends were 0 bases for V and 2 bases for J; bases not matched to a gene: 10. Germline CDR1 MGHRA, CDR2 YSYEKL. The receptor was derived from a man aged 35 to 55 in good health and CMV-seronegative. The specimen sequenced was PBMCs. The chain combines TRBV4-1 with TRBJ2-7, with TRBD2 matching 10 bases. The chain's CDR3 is CASSQEDRGLAVAYEQYF. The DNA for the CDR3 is TGCGCCAGCAGCCAAGAAGATCGAGGACTAGCGGTGGCCTACGAGCAGTACTTC.